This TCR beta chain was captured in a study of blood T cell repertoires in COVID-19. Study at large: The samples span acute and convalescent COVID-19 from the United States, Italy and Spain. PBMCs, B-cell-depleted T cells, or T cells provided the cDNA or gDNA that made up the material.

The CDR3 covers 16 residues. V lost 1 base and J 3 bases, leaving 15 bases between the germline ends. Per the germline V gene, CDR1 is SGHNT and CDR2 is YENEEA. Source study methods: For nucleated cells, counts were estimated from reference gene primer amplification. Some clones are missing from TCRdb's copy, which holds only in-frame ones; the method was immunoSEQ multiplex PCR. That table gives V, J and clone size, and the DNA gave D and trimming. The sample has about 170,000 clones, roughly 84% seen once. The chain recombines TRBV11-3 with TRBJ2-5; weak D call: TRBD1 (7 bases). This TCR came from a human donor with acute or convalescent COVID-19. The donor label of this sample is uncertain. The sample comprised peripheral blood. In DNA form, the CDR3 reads TGTGCCAGCAGCTTAGCATCCCCAGGGGGGAAAGAGACCCAGTACTTC. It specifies CASSLASPGGKETQYF.